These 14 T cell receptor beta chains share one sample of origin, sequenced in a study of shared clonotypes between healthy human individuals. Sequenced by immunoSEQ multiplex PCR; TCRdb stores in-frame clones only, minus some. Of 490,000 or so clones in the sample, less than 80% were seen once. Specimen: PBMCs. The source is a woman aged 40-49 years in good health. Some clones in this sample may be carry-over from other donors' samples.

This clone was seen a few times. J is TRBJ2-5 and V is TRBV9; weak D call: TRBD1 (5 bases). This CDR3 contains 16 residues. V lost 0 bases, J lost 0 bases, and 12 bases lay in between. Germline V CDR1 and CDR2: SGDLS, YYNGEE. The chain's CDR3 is CASSVDPKGYQETQYF. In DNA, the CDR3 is TGTGCCAGCAGCGTAGACCCCAAGGGGTACCAAGAGACCCAGTACTTC.

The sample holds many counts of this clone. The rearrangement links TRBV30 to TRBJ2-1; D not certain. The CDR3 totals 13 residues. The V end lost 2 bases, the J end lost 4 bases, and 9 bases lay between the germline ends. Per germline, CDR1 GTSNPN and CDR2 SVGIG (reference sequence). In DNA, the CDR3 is TGTGCCTGGAGTTTTACCGAATACAATGAGCAGTTCTTC. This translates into CAWSFTEYNEQFF.

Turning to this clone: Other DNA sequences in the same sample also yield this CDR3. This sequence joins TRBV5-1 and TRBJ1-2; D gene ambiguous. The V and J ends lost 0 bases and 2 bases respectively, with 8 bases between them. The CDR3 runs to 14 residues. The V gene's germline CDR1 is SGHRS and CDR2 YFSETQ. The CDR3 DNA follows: TGCGCCAGCAGCTTGGAAACCCCGAACTATGGCTACACCTTC. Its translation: CASSLETPNYGYTF.

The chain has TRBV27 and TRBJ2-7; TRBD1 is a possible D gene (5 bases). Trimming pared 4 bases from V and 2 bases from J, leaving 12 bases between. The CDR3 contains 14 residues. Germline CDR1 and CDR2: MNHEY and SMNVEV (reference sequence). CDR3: CASSWKGQTYEQYF. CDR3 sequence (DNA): TGTGCCAGCAGTTGGAAGGGGCAGACCTACGAGCAGTACTTC.

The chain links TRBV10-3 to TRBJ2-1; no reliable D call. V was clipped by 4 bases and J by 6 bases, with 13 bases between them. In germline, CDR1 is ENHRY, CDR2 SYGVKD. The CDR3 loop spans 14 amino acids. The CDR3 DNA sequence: TGTGCCATCAGTGCCCCTCAGACGCCCAATGAGCAGTTCTTC. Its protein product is CAISAPQTPNEQFF.

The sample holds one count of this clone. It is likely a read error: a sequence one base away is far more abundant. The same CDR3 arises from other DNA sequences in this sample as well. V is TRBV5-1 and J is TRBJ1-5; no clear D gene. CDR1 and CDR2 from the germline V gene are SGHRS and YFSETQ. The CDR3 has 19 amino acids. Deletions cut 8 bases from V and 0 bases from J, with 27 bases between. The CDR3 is CASSPPQARPEHSNQPQHF. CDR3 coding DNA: TGCGCCAGTAGCCCTCCCCAGGCCCGACCCGAACATAGCAATCAGCCCCAGCATTTT.

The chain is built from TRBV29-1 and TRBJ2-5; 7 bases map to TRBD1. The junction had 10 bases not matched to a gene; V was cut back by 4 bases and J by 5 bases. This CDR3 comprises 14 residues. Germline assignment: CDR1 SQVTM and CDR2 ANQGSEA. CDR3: CSVGATGRGETQYF. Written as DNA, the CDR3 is TGCAGCGTTGGGGCGACAGGGAGAGGGGAGACCCAGTACTTC.

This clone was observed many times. This chain's CDR3 is CASSLVGEAKNTGELFF. CDR3 DNA sequence: TGCGCCAGCAGCTTGGTGGGTGAAGCGAAGAACACCGGGGAGCTGTTTTTT. The chain joins TRBV5-1 to TRBJ2-2; D gene ambiguous. Germline V CDR1 and CDR2: SGHRS, YFSETQ. The CDR3 sequence is 17 residues long. V was pared by 0 bases and J by 1 base, with 13 bases between.

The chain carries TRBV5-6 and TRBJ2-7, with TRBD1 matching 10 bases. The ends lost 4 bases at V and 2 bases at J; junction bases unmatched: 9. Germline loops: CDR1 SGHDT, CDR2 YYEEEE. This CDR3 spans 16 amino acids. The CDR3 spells CASSQHQGQGTYEQYF. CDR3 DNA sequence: TGTGCCAGCAGCCAGCACCAGGGACAGGGGACCTACGAGCAGTACTTC.

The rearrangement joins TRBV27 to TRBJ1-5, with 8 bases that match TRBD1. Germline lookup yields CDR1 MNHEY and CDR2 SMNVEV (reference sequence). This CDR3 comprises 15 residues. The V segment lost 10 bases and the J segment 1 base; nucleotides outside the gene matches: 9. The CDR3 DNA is TGTGCCAACCGGGACAGGTTTTTAAGCAATCAGCCCCAGCATTTT. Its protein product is CANRDRFLSNQPQHF.

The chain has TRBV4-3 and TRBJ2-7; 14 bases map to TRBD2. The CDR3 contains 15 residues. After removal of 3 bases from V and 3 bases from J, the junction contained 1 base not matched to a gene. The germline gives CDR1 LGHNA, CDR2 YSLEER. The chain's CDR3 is CASSQGLAGVYEQYF. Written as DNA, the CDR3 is TGCGCCAGCAGCCAGGGACTAGCGGGAGTCTACGAGCAGTACTTC.

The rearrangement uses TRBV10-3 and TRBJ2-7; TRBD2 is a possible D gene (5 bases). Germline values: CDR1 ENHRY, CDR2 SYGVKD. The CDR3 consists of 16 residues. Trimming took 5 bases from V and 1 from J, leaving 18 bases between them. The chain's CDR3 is CAISRQSPGVSYEQYF. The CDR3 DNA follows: TGTGCCATCAGTCGACAAAGCCCCGGGGTATCCTACGAGCAGTACTTC.

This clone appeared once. The CDR3 here is CASTPGTSGRFIGELFF. For the CDR3, the DNA is TGTGCCAGCACCCCGGGGACTAGCGGGAGATTTATCGGGGAGCTGTTTTTT. This chain links TRBV27 with TRBJ2-2; 14 nucleotides match TRBD2. The ends lost 7 bases at V and 7 bases at J; junction bases unmatched: 11. From germline, CDR1 is MNHEY and CDR2 SMNVEV (reference sequence). The CDR3 has 17 amino acids.

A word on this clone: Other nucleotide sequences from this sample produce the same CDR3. CDR3 residues: CSARVTYEQYF. The CDR3, as DNA: TGCAGTGCTAGAGTAACCTACGAGCAGTACTTC. The gene calls are TRBV20-1 and TRBJ2-7; D remains unclear. V gave up 1 base and J gave up 2 bases, with 3 bases separating them. CDR1 is DFQATT, CDR2 SNEGSKA, per germline (reference sequence). The CDR3 is 11 amino acids.